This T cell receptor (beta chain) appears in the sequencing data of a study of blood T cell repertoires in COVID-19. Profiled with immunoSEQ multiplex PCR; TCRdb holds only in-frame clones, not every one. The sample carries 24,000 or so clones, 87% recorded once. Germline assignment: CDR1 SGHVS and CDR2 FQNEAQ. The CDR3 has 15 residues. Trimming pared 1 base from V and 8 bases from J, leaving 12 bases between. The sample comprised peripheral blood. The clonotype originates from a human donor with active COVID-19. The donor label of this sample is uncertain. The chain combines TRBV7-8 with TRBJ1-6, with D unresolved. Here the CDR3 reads CASSLGTLWDSPLHF. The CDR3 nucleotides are TGTGCCAGCAGCTTAGGCACACTATGGGATTCACCCCTCCACTTT. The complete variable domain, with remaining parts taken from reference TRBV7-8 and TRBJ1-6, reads GAGVSQSPRYKVAKRGQDVALRCDPISGHVSLFWYQQALGQGPEFLTYFQNEAQLDKSGLPSDRFFAERPEGSVSTLKIQRTQQEDSAVYLCASSLGTLWDSPLHFGNGTRLTVT.